This T cell receptor (beta chain) was documented in a study of blood T cell repertoires in COVID-19. As processed by the authors: Estimation of nucleated cell counts relied on the amplification of reference gene primers. The protocol was immunoSEQ multiplex PCR, while the TCRdb copy is restricted to in-frame clones and leaves out a portion. D and trimming come from the DNA, and the V and J calls and clone size come from that table. The sample carries tens of thousands of clones, approximately 89% recorded once. V was trimmed by 4 bases and J by 14 bases, leaving 15 bases between them. The CDR3 is 12 residues long. Per the germline V gene, CDR1 is MDHEN and CDR2 is SYDVKM.

The V gene is TRBV28, the J gene TRBJ1-5; a weak D match, TRBD1 (6 bases). This TCR came from a man older than 75 with acute or convalescent COVID-19. The sequenced sample was peripheral blood. The CDR3 spells CASSSDRPNEHF. In DNA, the CDR3 is TGTGCCAGCAGTTCAGACAGGCCCAACGAGCATTTT.